This record concerns one T cell receptor (beta chain) sequence. Its matching antigen is unknown. Investigators divided CD4+ cells into CD45RA+ naive and CD45RA-negative memory subsets. Every immunoSEQ plate was one replicate of a subset's evenly spread DNA. Sequencing used immunoSEQ multiplex PCR; TCRdb keeps in-frame clones, though not all of them. The data show about 2 million clones, 85% to 95% seen once. The entry originates in a study of shared clonotypes between healthy human individuals. Study context: Three CD4 naive, three CD4 memory, two CD8 naive and one CD8 memory plate were used per donor.

Notes on the study in general: Compared with clonotypes that all four donors shared, non-shared clonotypes had lower generation probabilities.

V trimming: 3 bases; J trimming: 4 bases; junction bases outside the gene matches: 9. The CDR3 is made up of 16 amino acids. Germline values: CDR1 SGHAT, CDR2 FQNNGV. Sample: naive CD4+ T cells sorted from blood. Subset given: CD45RA+ positively selected. The TCR originated in a man aged 18 to 30 in good health. The genes are TRBV11-2 and TRBJ2-1, with 7 bases that match TRBD2. The CDR3 nucleotides are TGTGCCAGCAGCTTCGGACTCCCTAGCGGATACAATGAGCAGTTCTTC. Translating gives CASSFGLPSGYNEQFF.